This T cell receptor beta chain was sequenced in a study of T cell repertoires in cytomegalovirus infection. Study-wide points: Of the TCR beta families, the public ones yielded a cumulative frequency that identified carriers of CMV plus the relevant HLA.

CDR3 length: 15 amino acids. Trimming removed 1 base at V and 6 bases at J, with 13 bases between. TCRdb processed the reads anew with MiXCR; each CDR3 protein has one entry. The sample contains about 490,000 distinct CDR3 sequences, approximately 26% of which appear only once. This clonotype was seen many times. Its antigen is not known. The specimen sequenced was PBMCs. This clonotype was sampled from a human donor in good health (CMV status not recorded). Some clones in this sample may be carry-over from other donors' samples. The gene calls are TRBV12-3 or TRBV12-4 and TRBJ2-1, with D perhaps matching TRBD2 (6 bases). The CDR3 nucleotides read TGTGCCAGCAGTTTAGATCGGGGGAGTGCCAATGAGCAGTTCTTC. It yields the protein CASSLDRGSANEQFF.